This T cell receptor (beta chain) was documented in a study of cytotoxic CD8 clonotypes in ibrutinib-treated CLL. Across the whole study: The study included around twelve relapsed/refractory and more than 14 treatment-naive patients; about 17 had IGHV unmutated disease. Samples yielded averages of hundreds of thousands of productive templates and 90,000 to 95,000 productive rearrangements. The study, taken as a whole, reports: In comparison with age-matched healthy donors, baseline clonality was higher and tracked circulating CD8+ T-cell counts. Stable or contracted on treatment, public clonotypes were also uncommon.

Germline V gives CDR1 MDHEN, CDR2 SYDVKM. Trimming stripped 3 bases from V and 0 bases from J, with 8 bases between. The CDR3 loop spans 15 amino acids. TCRdb's table, derived via immunoSEQ multiplex PCR, lists solely in-frame clones and lacks some. The sample carries around 140,000 clones, around 77% recorded once. Details on this clone: Its antigen is not identified.

V is TRBV28 and J is TRBJ1-4; D is unclear. Sequences were derived from PBMCs, sampled after 12 months of ibrutinib treatment. The clonotype was recovered from a human donor with chronic lymphocytic leukemia. CDR3 sequence (DNA): TGTGCCAGCAGTTTCCACAGCGCAACTAATGAAAAACTGTTTTTT. It codes for CASSFHSATNEKLFF. The entire variable domain, with the rest obtained from reference TRBV28 and TRBJ1-4, is as follows: DVKVTQSSRYLVKRTGEKVFLECVQDMDHENMFWYRQDPGLGLRLIYFSYDVKMKEKGDIPEGYSVSREKKERFSLILESASTNQTSMYLCASSFHSATNEKLFFGSGTQLSVL.